The 29 T cell receptor beta chains listed next were all sequenced from one sample in a study of CD8 T cells in ankylosing spondylitis. TCRdb ran MiXCR on the 5' RACE reads and lists one entry per CDR3 protein. Here the sample spans some 240,000 distinct CDR3 sequences, around 9.2% being singletons. The sample consisted of blood, either unsorted or a sorted T cell fraction (not recorded which). All receptors come from a male donor with ankylosing spondylitis or in good health (not recorded which).

The chain has TRBV29-1 and TRBJ2-2; 10 bases are a match to TRBD2. The trim removed 6 bases at V and 4 bases at J, leaving 5 bases unmatched. The length of the CDR3 is 14 residues. Germline V lookup: CDR1 SQVTM, CDR2 ANQGSEA. The CDR3 protein is CSVPGLASTGELFF. CDR3 bases: TGCAGCGTCCCGGGACTAGCGTCCACCGGGGAGCTGTTTTTT.

Ten or more counts support this clonotype. V is TRBV4-1 and J is TRBJ2-1; 8 positions match TRBD2. The V gene end was trimmed by 1 base and the J gene end by 9 bases; junction bases not matched to a gene: 8. This CDR3 spans 15 amino acids. Germline V lookup: CDR1 MGHRA, CDR2 YSYEKL. The DNA of the CDR3 is TGCGCCAGCAGCCAAGCAGCGGGAGAGGTATTTGAGCAGTTCTTC. As protein: CASSQAAGEVFEQFF.

This clonotype was recorded a few times. The chain couples TRBV30 to TRBJ1-2, with 7 bases lining up with TRBD1. Losses at the gene ends were 8 bases for V and 8 bases for J; bases not matched to a gene: 17. The CDR3 runs 14 residues. CDR1 GTSNPN and CDR2 SVGIG come from the germline V gene (reference sequence). CDR3 protein: CAGTVDGFDWGYTF. CDR3 coding DNA: TGTGCCGGGACAGTTGACGGTTTTGACTGGGGCTACACCTTC.

This clonotype appeared many times. The chain recombines TRBV6-4 with TRBJ2-2; D is perhaps TRBD2 (5 bases). The CDR3 consists of 12 residues. V dropped 2 bases and J dropped 7 bases, with 5 bases sitting between them. Germline values: CDR1 MRHNA, CDR2 SNTAGT. The CDR3 DNA reads TGTGCCAGCAGTGACGGAGGCGGGGAGCTGTTTTTT. It specifies CASSDGGGELFF.

This clonotype was recorded many times. This chain connects TRBV7-9 to TRBJ1-1, with D uncertain. Germline-derived CDR1 and CDR2 are SEHNR and FQNEAQ (reference sequence). The CDR3 sequence is 13 residues long. V shed 1 base and J shed 0 bases, with 3 bases lying between them. The CDR3 bases are TGTGCCAGCAGCTTAGGAATGAACACTGAAGCTTTCTTT. Protein product: CASSLGMNTEAFF.

This clonotype was found many times. The rearrangement links TRBV5-1 to TRBJ2-2, with no clear D. The V gene lost 0 bases and the J gene lost 5 bases, with 14 bases spanning the gap. The CDR3 runs 16 residues. CDR1 SGHRS and CDR2 YFSETQ come from the germline V gene. For the CDR3, the DNA is TGCGCCAGCAGCTTGGATCTGAGTCAAACGACCGGGGAGCTGTTTTTT. Encoded protein: CASSLDLSQTTGELFF.

This clonotype was picked up many times. The rearrangement links TRBV5-1 to TRBJ2-1; TRBD2 agrees at 9 bases. Germline V gene sequence: CDR1 SGHRS, CDR2 YFSETQ. The CDR3 has 18 amino acids. Trimming removed 4 bases from V and 1 base from J; junction bases left unmatched: 12. The CDR3 here is CASSPTNLLAGSYNEQFF. CDR3 in DNA: TGCGCCAGCAGCCCTACGAACCTACTAGCGGGTTCCTACAATGAGCAGTTCTTC.

The rearrangement joins TRBV12-3 or TRBV12-4 to TRBJ2-1, with D possibly TRBD2 on 5 matching bases. CDR3 length: 13 residues. The V gene lost 2 bases and the J gene lost 12 bases, with 14 bases spanning the gap. The CDR3 coding sequence is TGTGCCAGCAGTTTAAAGGAGGAATCTGGGCAGTTCTTC. Translation gives CASSLKEESGQFF.

This clonotype was counted ten times or more. The J gene is TRBJ1-2, the V gene TRBV12-3 or TRBV12-4, with 8 bases fitting TRBD1. This CDR3 comprises 13 residues. The trim removed 7 bases at V and 7 bases at J, leaving 8 bases unmatched. The CDR3 bases are TGTGCCAGCATCGGACAGGGATCTGGTGGCTACACCTTC. As protein: CASIGQGSGGYTF.

This clonotype has only a few counts. CDR3 coding DNA: TGTGCCACCAGGACAGGGCGAGTAGGCACTGAAGCTTTCTTT. Residues: CATRTGRVGTEAFF. The genes are TRBV15 and TRBJ1-1; 7 nucleotides agree with TRBD1. The CDR3 covers 14 residues. The V gene's germline CDR1 is LNHNV and CDR2 YYDKDF (reference sequence). V was pared by 6 bases and J by 4 bases, with 8 bases of the junction left unmatched.

This clonotype was seen at least ten times. V and J are TRBV20-1 and TRBJ2-7, with D possibly TRBD1 on 5 matching bases. Germline assignment: CDR1 DFQATT and CDR2 SNEGSKA (reference sequence). The CDR3 covers 12 residues. V lost 2 bases to trimming and J lost 4 bases, with 9 bases between them. CDR3: CSARRREYEQYF. CDR3 sequence (DNA): TGCAGTGCTAGACGCAGGGAATACGAGCAGTACTTC.

In this sample, this clonotype turned up many times. This chain links TRBV12-3 or TRBV12-4 with TRBJ2-1; D gene unclear. V lost 5 bases to trimming and J lost 7 bases, with 12 bases between them. This CDR3 has 13 residues. The CDR3 DNA reads as TGTGCCAGCAGTACTGACTTGTGGAATGAGCAGTTCTTC. Translated: CASSTDLWNEQFF.

This clonotype was seen at least ten times. This chain uses TRBV7-2 with TRBJ1-4, with D possibly being TRBD1 (6 bases). Trimming stripped 5 bases from V and 4 bases from J, with 17 bases between. Germline-derived CDR1 and CDR2 are SGHTA and FQGNSA. CDR3 length equals 16 residues. CDR3 region: CASSPTTGLRNEKLFF. In DNA form, the CDR3 reads TGTGCCAGCAGCCCCACCACAGGGTTGCGTAATGAAAAACTGTTTTTT.

This clonotype was counted at least ten times. The chain is built from TRBV5-1 and TRBJ2-5; D not resolved. Germline CDR1 reads SGHRS; CDR2 reads YFSETQ. The CDR3 totals 14 residues. V shed 0 bases and J shed 2 bases, with 8 bases lying between them. The CDR3 here is CASSLEVVQETQYF. The CDR3 DNA sequence: TGCGCCAGCAGCTTGGAAGTCGTACAAGAGACCCAGTACTTC.

This clonotype was counted ten times or more. The chain recombines TRBV5-6 with TRBJ2-7, with TRBD1 matching over 10 bases. The CDR3 loop spans 15 amino acids. The germline V gene has CDR1 SGHDT and CDR2 YYEEEE. V lost 2 bases to trimming and J lost 4 bases; unmatched junction nucleotides: 6. The CDR3 region is CASSFWTGGLYEQYF. CDR3 DNA: TGTGCCAGCAGCTTTTGGACAGGGGGGCTATACGAGCAGTACTTC.

In this sample, this clonotype turned up many times. This chain joins TRBV12-3 or TRBV12-4 and TRBJ1-4; 7 bases agree with TRBD1. The ends lost 5 bases at V and 11 bases at J; junction bases unmatched: 14. The CDR3 spans 15 residues. CDR3 nucleotide sequence: TGTGCCAGCAGTACAGGGGCCACCGGCTGGGCCAAACTGTTTTTT. Amino acids: CASSTGATGWAKLFF.

This clonotype was picked up a small number of times. This chain joins TRBV5-1 and TRBJ2-3, with D perhaps given as TRBD1 or TRBD2 (6 bases each). This CDR3 region has 17 residues. Germline V gives CDR1 SGHRS, CDR2 YFSETQ. V was shortened by 1 base and J by 2 bases, with 17 bases between the two germline ends. CDR3 sequence: CASSLSGGTTFTDTQYF. CDR3 nucleotides: TGCGCCAGCAGCTTGTCTGGCGGGACAACTTTCACAGATACGCAGTATTTT. The full variable domain, rest sourced from reference TRBV5-1 and TRBJ2-3, is KAGVTQTPRYLIKTRGQQVTLSCSPISGHRSVSWYQQTPGQGLQFLFEYFSETQRNKGNFPGRFSGRQFSNSRSEMNVSTLELGDSALYLCASSLSGGTTFTDTQYFGPGTRLTVL.

J is TRBJ2-1 and V is TRBV4-2; no clear D. Trimming pared 4 bases from V and 8 bases from J, leaving 18 bases between. The CDR3 is made up of 15 amino acids. The V gene's germline CDR1 is LGHNA and CDR2 YNFKEQ. The CDR3 sequence is CASSPWVARHDEQFF. In DNA form, the CDR3 reads TGTGCCAGCAGCCCTTGGGTGGCACGCCACGATGAGCAGTTCTTC.

This chain uses TRBV5-6 with TRBJ1-2; unclear D gene. V was clipped by 2 bases and J by 3 bases, with 11 bases between them. Germline V gives CDR1 SGHDT, CDR2 YYEEEE. The CDR3 totals 14 residues. The CDR3 reads CASSFSEAHYGYTF. The CDR3 DNA is TGTGCCAGCAGCTTCAGCGAGGCCCACTATGGCTACACCTTC.

This clonotype showed up just a few times. CDR3 coding DNA: TGCAGTGCTAGAGATTCGGCAGGGTCCTACGAGCAGTACTTC. Its translation is CSARDSAGSYEQYF. The gene calls are TRBV20-1 and TRBJ2-7; D is perhaps TRBD1 (5 bases). This CDR3 region has 14 residues. The V end lost 0 bases, the J end lost 1 base, and 10 bases lay between the germline ends. CDR1 is DFQATT, CDR2 SNEGSKA, per germline (reference sequence).

This chain connects TRBV18 to TRBJ1-1; 10 bases fit TRBD1. CDR3 size: 16 residues. Germline CDR1 reads KGHSH; CDR2 reads LQKENI. With 4 bases clipped from V and 3 bases from J, the junction kept 8 bases outside the gene matches. This CDR3 is CASSLTGTGEYTEAFF. CDR3 coding DNA: TGTGCCAGCTCACTGACCGGGACAGGGGAATACACTGAAGCTTTCTTT.

V and J are TRBV10-1 and TRBJ1-1; D remains unclear. Germline V gene sequence: CDR1 WNHNN, CDR2 SYGVQD (reference sequence). This CDR3 is built from 14 residues. Between the trimmed V and J ends, which lost 1 base and 2 bases, there was a span of 8 bases. CDR3 nucleotide sequence: TGCGCCAGCAGTGAGTATGAAGCAAACACTGAAGCTTTCTTT. Amino acids: CASSEYEANTEAFF.

This clonotype was recorded many times. The chain employs TRBV5-5 and TRBJ1-6; D is undetermined. Trimming removed 6 bases at V and 6 bases at J, with 10 bases between. This CDR3 spans 13 amino acids. Germline CDR1 reads SGHKS; CDR2 reads YYEKEE (reference sequence). The CDR3 nucleotides read TGTGCCAGCAACTCGGACGGTAATTCACCCCTCCACTTT. The encoded protein is CASNSDGNSPLHF.

The chain carries TRBV7-2 and TRBJ2-7, with D possibly TRBD2 on 7 matching bases. Trimming removed 0 bases from V and 3 bases from J, with 12 bases in between. The CDR3 loop spans 15 amino acids. Germline CDR1 reads SGHTA; CDR2 reads FQGNSA. This chain's CDR3 is CASSLAGGGLYEQYF. CDR3 in DNA: TGTGCCAGCAGCTTAGCGGGCGGGGGCCTCTACGAGCAGTACTTC. The variable domain in full, completed from reference TRBV7-2 and TRBJ2-7, reads GAGVSQSPSNKVTEKGKDVELRCDPISGHTALYWYRQSLGQGLEFLIYFQGNSAPDKSGLPSDRFSAERTGGSVSTLTIQRTQQEDSAVYLCASSLAGGGLYEQYFGPGTRLTVT.

This clonotype has just a few counts. This chain joins TRBV27 and TRBJ2-3, with D perhaps TRBD1 or TRBD2 (5 bases each). V was trimmed by 5 bases and J by 6 bases, leaving 21 bases between them. The germline gives CDR1 MNHEY, CDR2 SMNVEV (reference sequence). The CDR3 is 16 amino acids. In DNA form, the CDR3 reads TGTGCCAGCAGTCTATTTGTGAGGGGTCGGGCCGATACGCAGTATTTT. This gives the protein CASSLFVRGRADTQYF.

This clonotype showed up many times. The V call is TRBV7-9, the J call TRBJ1-1; D is ambiguous. Trimming removed 7 bases at V and 2 bases at J, with 11 bases between. Germline lookup yields CDR1 SEHNR and CDR2 FQNEAQ (reference sequence). The CDR3 spans 13 residues. CDR3 DNA sequence: TGTGCCAGCACTCCGAGCCTAAACACTGAAGCTTTCTTT. Residues: CASTPSLNTEAFF.

This clonotype was detected a few times. The chain joins TRBV5-6 to TRBJ2-1, with D perhaps given as TRBD1 or TRBD2 (5 bases each). This CDR3 spans 14 amino acids. The V gene's germline CDR1 is SGHDT and CDR2 YYEEEE. V was trimmed by 5 bases and J by 6 bases, leaving 15 bases between them. The CDR3 DNA reads TGTGCCAGCAGTGTCGTAGGGGACGGCAATGAGCAGTTCTTC. This sequence encodes CASSVVGDGNEQFF.

This clonotype was detected many times. V usage is TRBV7-8 and J usage is TRBJ2-1; D remains unclear. CDR3 length equals 14 residues. Germline V gene sequence: CDR1 SGHVS, CDR2 FQNEAQ. Trimming removed 3 bases at V and 8 bases at J, with 14 bases between. The CDR3 sequence is CASSFSQHVDEQFF. Here the CDR3 DNA reads TGTGCCAGCAGCTTTAGCCAACATGTAGATGAGCAGTTCTTC.

At least ten counts were recorded for this clonotype. The chain joins TRBV11-2 to TRBJ2-3; tentatively, D is TRBD1 (6 bases). The germline V and J ends were trimmed by 11 bases and 6 bases, with 21 bases remaining between them. The CDR3 spans 14 residues. Germline V gene data show CDR1 as SGHAT and CDR2 as FQNNGV. Here the CDR3 DNA reads TGTGCCGTATCTGAGAGGGGGATCCGGGATACGCAGTATTTT. It encodes CAVSERGIRDTQYF.